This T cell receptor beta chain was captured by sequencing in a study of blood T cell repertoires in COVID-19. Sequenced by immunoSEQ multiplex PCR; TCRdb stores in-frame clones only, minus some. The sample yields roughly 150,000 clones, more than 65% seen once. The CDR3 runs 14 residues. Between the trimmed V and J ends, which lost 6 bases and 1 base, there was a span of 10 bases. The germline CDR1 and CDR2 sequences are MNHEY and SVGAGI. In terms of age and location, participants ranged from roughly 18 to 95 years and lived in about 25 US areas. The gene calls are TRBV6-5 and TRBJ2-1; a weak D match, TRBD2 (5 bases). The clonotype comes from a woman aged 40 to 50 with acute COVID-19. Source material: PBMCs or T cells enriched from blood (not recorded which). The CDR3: CASRQRSSYNEQFF. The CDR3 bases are TGTGCCAGCAGACAGCGGTCTTCCTACAATGAGCAGTTCTTC.